This T cell receptor (beta chain) comes out of a study of shared clonotypes between healthy human individuals. Overall study: CD8 memory received one plate per donor, CD8 naive two, CD4 memory three and CD4 naive three. The study, taken as a whole, reports: Among the subsets, naive ones generally showed larger estimated richness than memory ones.

Turning to this clone: The antigen is unknown.

The V segment lost 0 bases and the J segment 4 bases; nucleotides outside the gene matches: 14. Germline CDR1 and CDR2: SGHNT and YYREEE (reference sequence). The CDR3 extends over 19 amino acids. Some clones are missing from TCRdb's copy, which holds only in-frame ones; the method was immunoSEQ multiplex PCR. The table shows about 820,000 clones, with over 90% occurring only once. Positive CCR7 selection of CD45RO-negative cells yielded the naive CD8 cells, and terminally differentiated effector memory CD45RA+ cells were excluded. The donors were adults (healthy and HIV-negative) with no recent acute infections or vaccinations.

This TCR derives from a young man in good health. V is TRBV5-4 and J is TRBJ2-1; 9 nucleotides line up with TRBD1. Sequenced: naive CD8+ T cells sorted from blood. CDR3 sequence (DNA): TGTGCCAGCAGCTTGGAGGGACAGGGTATCTCAAAGTTGTACAATGAGCAGTTCTTC. Its protein is CASSLEGQGISKLYNEQFF. Filled out from reference TRBV5-4 and TRBJ2-1, the complete variable domain reads ETGVTQSPTHLIKTRGQQVTLRCSSQSGHNTVSWYQQALGQGPQFIFQYYREEENGRGNFPPRFSGLQFPNYSSELNVNALELDDSALYLCASSLEGQGISKLYNEQFFGPGTRLTVL.